The rows below give T cell receptor beta chains drawn from one sample of a study of post-analysis software for immune sequencing data. TCRdb re-called the PCR reads through MiXCR, storing one row per CDR3 protein. The sample holds hundreds of thousands of distinct CDR3 sequences, 25% to 30% seen once. Input material: blood. Source of these receptors: a girl under 18 with multiple sclerosis. Each CDR3 is given with its conserved first and last residue. D genes are given only for firm matches. Some rows have no size entry. The others give once, few or many, or a class for an expanded clone.

j_call: TRBJ2-7; v_call: TRBV11-2; d_call: TRBD2; clone_size: NA; cdr3_aa: CASSLAGAPYEQYF; cdr3_nt: TGTGCCAGCAGCCTAGCGGGAGCTCCCTACGAGCAGTACTTC
j_call: TRBJ2-1; v_call: TRBV11-2; d_call: NA; clone_size: NA; cdr3_aa: CASSLFYGGALYNEQFF; cdr3_nt: TGTGCCAGCAGCTTATTTTACGGCGGGGCTTTATACAATGAGCAGTTCTTC
j_call: TRBJ1-5; v_call: TRBV27; d_call: TRBD1; clone_size: NA; cdr3_aa: CASSPHRGSRSNQPQHF; cdr3_nt: TGTGCCAGCAGTCCCCACAGGGGGAGTAGGAGCAATCAGCCCCAGCATTTT
j_call: TRBJ2-3; v_call: TRBV7-2; d_call: NA; clone_size: NA; cdr3_aa: CASSPGVAGGTDTQYF; cdr3_nt: TGTGCCAGCAGCCCAGGGGTCGCGGGGGGCACAGATACGCAGTATTTT
j_call: TRBJ2-6; v_call: TRBV7-9; d_call: NA; clone_size: few; cdr3_aa: CASSWSQGSGANVLTF; cdr3_nt: TGTGCCAGCAGCTGGTCGCAGGGATCTGGGGCCAACGTCCTGACTTTC
j_call: TRBJ2-1; v_call: TRBV10-3; d_call: NA; clone_size: few; cdr3_aa: CAIGAGENEQFF; cdr3_nt: TGTGCCATCGGGGCTGGGGAAAATGAGCAGTTCTTC
j_call: TRBJ2-2; v_call: TRBV6-5; d_call: NA; clone_size: NA; cdr3_aa: CASRAYTGELFF; cdr3_nt: TGTGCCAGCCGAGCCTACACCGGGGAGCTGTTTTTT
j_call: TRBJ2-1; v_call: TRBV5-5; d_call: NA; clone_size: NA; cdr3_aa: CASGAGYSCNEQFF; cdr3_nt: TGTGCCAGCGGCGCGGGGTACTCCTGCAATGAGCAGTTCTTC
j_call: TRBJ2-7; v_call: TRBV7-9; d_call: NA; clone_size: NA; cdr3_aa: CASSLAADRSEQYF; cdr3_nt: TGTGCCAGCAGCTTAGCAGCGGATAGAAGCGAGCAGTACTTC
j_call: TRBJ2-7; v_call: TRBV6-2/TRBV6-3; d_call: TRBD2; clone_size: few; cdr3_aa: CASSYRASGRVYSYEQYF; cdr3_nt: TGTGCCAGCAGTTACCGGGCTAGCGGGAGGGTCTACTCCTACGAGCAGTACTTC
j_call: TRBJ1-4; v_call: TRBV29-1; d_call: NA; clone_size: NA; cdr3_aa: CSVEGGHLGGNEKLFF; cdr3_nt: TGCAGCGTTGAAGGAGGACACCTTGGGGGCAATGAAAAACTGTTTTTT
j_call: TRBJ2-5; v_call: TRBV9; d_call: TRBD2; clone_size: NA; cdr3_aa: CASSVDARVAGGPGETQYF; cdr3_nt: TGTGCCAGCAGCGTAGATGCAAGGGTAGCGGGAGGGCCAGGAGAGACCCAGTACTTC
j_call: TRBJ2-1; v_call: TRBV9; d_call: NA; clone_size: NA; cdr3_aa: CASSVFRLADNEQFF; cdr3_nt: TGTGCCAGCAGCGTATTTCGCCTAGCAGACAATGAGCAGTTCTTC
j_call: TRBJ2-7; v_call: TRBV6-2/TRBV6-3; d_call: NA; clone_size: NA; cdr3_aa: CASRKSVYYEQYF; cdr3_nt: TGTGCCAGCAGGAAAAGTGTATACTACGAGCAGTACTTC
j_call: TRBJ1-6; v_call: TRBV3-1; d_call: NA; clone_size: NA; cdr3_aa: CASSQLFQARYNSPLHF; cdr3_nt: TGTGCCAGCAGCCAATTGTTCCAGGCGCGGTATAATTCACCCCTCCACTTT
j_call: TRBJ2-1; v_call: TRBV7-9; d_call: TRBD2; clone_size: NA; cdr3_aa: CASSRIGLAEYNEQFF; cdr3_nt: TGTGCCAGCAGCCGGATAGGACTAGCGGAGTACAATGAGCAGTTCTTC
j_call: TRBJ2-7; v_call: TRBV12-5; d_call: NA; clone_size: NA; cdr3_aa: CASGLNGGVYNEQYF; cdr3_nt: TGTGCTAGTGGTTTGAACGGGGGCGTCTACAATGAGCAGTACTTC
j_call: TRBJ1-1; v_call: TRBV20-1; d_call: TRBD1; clone_size: once; cdr3_aa: CSAPDRGRGNTEAFF; cdr3_nt: TGCAGTGCTCCGGACAGGGGGCGAGGGAACACTGAAGCTTTCTTT
j_call: TRBJ1-2; v_call: TRBV27; d_call: NA; clone_size: few; cdr3_aa: CASSMTGLNYGYTF; cdr3_nt: TGTGCCAGCAGTATGACAGGTCTTAACTATGGCTACACCTTC
j_call: TRBJ2-6; v_call: TRBV5-1; d_call: NA; clone_size: few; cdr3_aa: CASSLVRVTQSGANVLTF; cdr3_nt: TGCGCCAGCAGCTTGGTTCGGGTGACCCAATCTGGGGCCAACGTCCTGACTTTC
j_call: TRBJ2-3; v_call: TRBV5-6; d_call: NA; clone_size: few; cdr3_aa: CASSGLAGRADTQYF; cdr3_nt: TGTGCCAGCAGCGGACTCGCGGGTAGGGCAGATACGCAGTATTTT
j_call: TRBJ1-5; v_call: TRBV27; d_call: NA; clone_size: few; cdr3_aa: CASSLYGSSNQPQHF; cdr3_nt: TGTGCCAGCAGTTTATACGGCAGTAGCAATCAGCCCCAGCATTTT
j_call: TRBJ2-7; v_call: TRBV10-1; d_call: TRBD1; clone_size: NA; cdr3_aa: CASSEWAGGGEQYF; cdr3_nt: TGCGCCAGCAGTGAGTGGGCAGGGGGCGGCGAGCAGTACTTC
j_call: TRBJ2-7; v_call: TRBV20-1; d_call: TRBD1; clone_size: few; cdr3_aa: CSARDFQGAHEQYF; cdr3_nt: TGCAGTGCTAGAGATTTTCAGGGGGCGCACGAGCAGTACTTC
j_call: TRBJ2-5; v_call: TRBV28; d_call: TRBD2; clone_size: NA; cdr3_aa: CASSMHSGEETQYF; cdr3_nt: TGTGCCAGCAGCATGCACAGCGGGGAGGAGACCCAGTACTTC
j_call: TRBJ2-3; v_call: TRBV29-1; d_call: NA; clone_size: many; cdr3_aa: CSVETWTRGDTQYF; cdr3_nt: TGCAGCGTTGAGACCTGGACTAGGGGGGATACGCAGTATTTT
j_call: TRBJ1-5; v_call: TRBV6-1; d_call: TRBD1; clone_size: few; cdr3_aa: CASSVGTGAQHF; cdr3_nt: TGTGCCAGCAGTGTTGGGACAGGGGCCCAGCATTTT
j_call: TRBJ2-2; v_call: TRBV5-1; d_call: NA; clone_size: NA; cdr3_aa: CASSQAASGAGELFF; cdr3_nt: TGCGCCAGCAGCCAGGCCGCGAGTGGGGCCGGGGAGCTGTTTTTT
j_call: TRBJ2-3; v_call: TRBV20-1; d_call: NA; clone_size: once; cdr3_aa: CSASGGSSTDTQYF; cdr3_nt: TGCAGTGCTAGTGGTGGATCTAGCACAGATACGCAGTATTTT
j_call: TRBJ2-5; v_call: TRBV20-1; d_call: NA; clone_size: NA; cdr3_aa: CSARDLWGPQETQYF; cdr3_nt: TGCAGTGCTAGAGATCTCTGGGGACCCCAAGAGACCCAGTACTTC
j_call: TRBJ2-7; v_call: TRBV29-1; d_call: NA; clone_size: many; cdr3_aa: CSVGTPYKTDEQYF; cdr3_nt: TGCAGCGTTGGCACTCCGTATAAGACCGACGAGCAGTACTTC
j_call: TRBJ1-1; v_call: TRBV12-3/TRBV12-4; d_call: NA; clone_size: few; cdr3_aa: CASSLVGPGATFTEAFF; cdr3_nt: TGTGCCAGCAGTTTAGTCGGACCAGGGGCCACATTCACTGAAGCTTTCTTT